The T cell receptor beta chain described here comes from a study of blood T cell repertoires in COVID-19. Study context: Samples came from the United States, Italy and Spain, spanning acute and convalescent COVID-19.

This clone was seen a few times. Enrollees, about 18 to 89 years old, lived in some 24 US areas. Cohort placement rested on clinical history that participants reported themselves. V lost 6 bases to trimming and J lost 0 bases; unmatched junction nucleotides: 7. The length of the CDR3 is 16 residues. Germline CDR1 is SNHLY and CDR2 is FYNNEI. Some clones are missing from TCRdb's copy, which holds only in-frame ones; the method was immunoSEQ multiplex PCR. The sample has a few hundred thousand clones, 89% seen once. Sequencing was done on a sample of PBMCs or T cells enriched from blood (not recorded which). This clonotype originated in a woman between 35 and 50 years old who had recovered from COVID-19. The rearrangement uses TRBV2 and TRBJ2-2; 7 bases match TRBD1. CDR3 sequence (DNA): TGTGCCAGCAGCCTTTGGACAGGCCCGAACACCGGGGAGCTGTTTTTT. Encoded protein: CASSLWTGPNTGELFF.